This T cell receptor (beta chain) is from a study of PD-L1 blockade in urothelial cancer. Broader study findings: It was durable-benefit patients whose tumor-associated blood clones expanded more at 3 weeks.

This table comes from immunoSEQ multiplex PCR, and its TCRdb copy is limited to in-frame clones, with some not included. Among over 40,000 clones, around 83% were seen once, and the ten largest hold 2.6%. The sample's time point: peripheral blood 6 weeks after treatment start. In regard to this clone: Its cognate antigen is unknown.

Deletions cut 5 bases from V and 1 base from J, with 18 bases between. The CDR3 length is 17 residues. Per germline, CDR1 SGHVS and CDR2 FNYEAQ. The V gene is TRBV7-6, the J gene TRBJ2-1; maybe TRBD1 (6 bases). This clonotype originated in a man aged 65 to 85 with urothelial cancer. Sequencing used PBMCs, obtained around atezolizumab (anti-PD-L1) treatment. CDR3 DNA: TGTGCCAGCAGCCGCGTACAGGGCGGTGGATCCTACAATGAGCAGTTCTTC. Protein product: CASSRVQGGGSYNEQFF.